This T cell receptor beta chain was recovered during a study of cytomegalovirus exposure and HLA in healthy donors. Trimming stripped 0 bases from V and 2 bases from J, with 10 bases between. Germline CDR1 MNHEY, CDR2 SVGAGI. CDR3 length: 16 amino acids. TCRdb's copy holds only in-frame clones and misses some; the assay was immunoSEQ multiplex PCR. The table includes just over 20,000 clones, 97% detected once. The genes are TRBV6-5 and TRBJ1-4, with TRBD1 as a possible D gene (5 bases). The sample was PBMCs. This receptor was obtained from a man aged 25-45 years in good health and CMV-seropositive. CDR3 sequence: CASSYSYGATNEKLFF. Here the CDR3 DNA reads TGTGCCAGCAGTTACTCGTATGGGGCCACTAATGAAAAACTGTTTTTT.